This T cell receptor beta chain emerged from a study of T cell repertoires in cytomegalovirus infection. In its sample, this clonotype was seen many times. Its antigen is currently unknown. The study's findings and limits: Clonotype analysis showed dominance of the ex vivo response by HLA-C-restricted CMV-specific TCR beta clonotypes. Carriers of CMV and the relevant HLA type were discriminated by public TCR beta frequency.

V was shortened by 4 bases and J by 0 bases, with 7 bases between the two germline ends. The CDR3 spans 14 residues. Each CDR3 protein gets one entry after TCRdb re-called the reads with MiXCR. This table holds approximately 730,000 distinct CDR3 sequences, around a third found once. Here the sequenced sample was cultured PBMCs, taken from culture after CMV antigen stimulation. The source is a human donor in good health (CMV status not recorded). Some clones in this sample may be carry-over from other donors' samples. The chain employs TRBV12-3 or TRBV12-4 and TRBJ2-4; D is unresolved. CDR3 region: CASSSNGAKNIQYF. The DNA for the CDR3 is TGTGCCAGCAGTTCCAATGGAGCCAAAAACATTCAGTACTTC.